These 2 T cell receptor beta chains were sequenced from one sample in a study of blood T cell repertoires in COVID-19. Libraries were prepared by immunoSEQ multiplex PCR; TCRdb keeps only in-frame clonotypes and omits some of them. The repertoire has about half a million clones, about 88% of them found once; the top ten carry around 7.9%. The source material was PBMCs or T cells enriched from blood (not recorded which). These receptors all stem from a woman aged 60 to 75 who had recovered from COVID-19.

CDR3 DNA: TGTGCCAGCACCGACAGGTTCAACTATGGCTACACCTTC. It codes for CASTDRFNYGYTF. The chain recombines TRBV12-3 or TRBV12-4 with TRBJ1-2, with D perhaps matching TRBD1 (6 bases). Trimming left V 7 bases short and J 2 bases short, with 11 bases between. This CDR3 has 13 residues.

This CDR3 reads CASSSPGNYGYTF. CDR3 in DNA: TGTGCCAGTAGTTCGCCAGGTAACTATGGCTACACCTTC. The rearrangement joins TRBV19 to TRBJ1-2; D unclear. The V gene's germline CDR1 is LNHDA and CDR2 SQIVND (reference sequence). The CDR3 consists of 13 residues. The V gene lost 5 bases and the J gene lost 1 base, with 8 bases spanning the gap.